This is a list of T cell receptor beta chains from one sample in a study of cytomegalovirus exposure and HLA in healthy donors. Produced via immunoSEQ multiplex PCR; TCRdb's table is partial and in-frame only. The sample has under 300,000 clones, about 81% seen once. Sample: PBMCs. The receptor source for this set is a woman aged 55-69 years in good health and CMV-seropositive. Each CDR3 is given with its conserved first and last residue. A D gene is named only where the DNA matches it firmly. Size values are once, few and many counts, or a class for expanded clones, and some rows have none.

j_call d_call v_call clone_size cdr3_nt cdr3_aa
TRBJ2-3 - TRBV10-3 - TGTGCCACAAGGGGCGGAAACCCCACAGATACGCAGTATTTT CATRGGNPTDTQYF
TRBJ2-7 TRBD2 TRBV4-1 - TGCGCCAGCAGCAACCGAGGACTAGCGGGATTCGAGCAGTACTTC CASSNRGLAGFEQYF
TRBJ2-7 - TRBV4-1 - TGCGCCAGCAGCCAAGAATACCACTACGAGCAGTACTTC CASSQEYHYEQYF
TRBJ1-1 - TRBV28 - TGTGCCAGCAGTCCTACAGGGTATGAAGCTTTCTTT CASSPTGYEAFF
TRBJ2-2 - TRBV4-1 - TGCGCCAGCAGCGGAGAACCCGTGGTCACCGGGGAGCTGTTTTTT CASSGEPVVTGELFF
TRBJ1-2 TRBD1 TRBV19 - TGTGCCAGTAGTTTGCTGGGACAGACCCACTATGGCTACACCTTC CASSLLGQTHYGYTF
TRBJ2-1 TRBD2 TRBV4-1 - TGCGCCAGCAGGGGACTAGCGGGAGGGATTGAGCAGTTCTTC CASRGLAGGIEQFF
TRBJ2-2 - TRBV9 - TGTGCCAGCAGCTCATTAGGGGACACCGGGGAGCTGTTTTTT CASSSLGDTGELFF
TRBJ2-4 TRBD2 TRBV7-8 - TGTGCCAGCAGCTTAAGCGGGAGGGGGGGCATTCAGTACTTC CASSLSGRGGIQYF
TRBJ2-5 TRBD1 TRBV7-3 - TGTGCCAGCAGCGCGGACAGGGAAGAGACCCAGTACTTC CASSADREETQYF
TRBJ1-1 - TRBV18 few TGTGCCAGCTCACGAACAGAGACAGCCATGAACACTGAAGCTTTCTTT CASSRTETAMNTEAFF
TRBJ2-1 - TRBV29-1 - TGCAGCGGTGGTCTCCCTCTAGTTGGTCTGGGTGAGCAGTTCTTC CSGGLPLVGLGEQFF
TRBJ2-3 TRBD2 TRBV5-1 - TGCGCCAGCAGCTTGGAGCCTAGCGGAAGCACAGATACGCAGTATTTT CASSLEPSGSTDTQYF
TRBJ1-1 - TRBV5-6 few TGTGCCAGCAGCTTGGTTGGCAGCACTGAAGCTTTCTTT CASSLVGSTEAFF
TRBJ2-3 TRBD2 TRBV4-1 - TGCGCCAGCAGCCAAGAGTATTCTAGCGGGAGGGCCGGACATACGCAGTATTTT CASSQEYSSGRAGHTQYF
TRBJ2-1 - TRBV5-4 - TGTGCCAGCAGCTTCACCCCCCCCGGGAGTTTCGATGAGCAGTTCTTC CASSFTPPGSFDEQFF
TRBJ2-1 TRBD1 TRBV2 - TGTGCCAGCACCAAAGGACAGGGGCTGTACAATGAGCAGTTCTTC CASTKGQGLYNEQFF
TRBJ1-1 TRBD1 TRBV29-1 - TGCAGCGTTGAAAGGGCAGGGGGACGGTACACTGAAGCTTTCTTT CSVERAGGRYTEAFF
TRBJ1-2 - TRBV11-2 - TGTGCCAGCAGCTTAGGTGCCAGGGCGGACTATGGCTACACCTTC CASSLGARADYGYTF
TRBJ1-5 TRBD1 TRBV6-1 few TGTGCCAGCCAGGGACAGAAACTCAATCAGCCCCAGCATTTT CASQGQKLNQPQHF
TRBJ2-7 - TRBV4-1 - TGCGCCAGCAGCGCTCGCCGGGGTTCCTACGAGCAGTACTTC CASSARRGSYEQYF
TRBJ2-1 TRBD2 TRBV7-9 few TGTGCCAGCAGGCCCGGACTAGCGGGAGGGTTCAATGAGCAGTTCTTC CASRPGLAGGFNEQFF